The T cell receptor (beta chain) described here comes from a study of cytomegalovirus exposure and HLA in healthy donors. At the level of the study: HLA-typed donors contributed some 85 million unique TCRs, which were held in an early data release. Findings and caveats of the study: A missense DCLRE1C variant was associated with V- and J-gene trimming of TCR beta chains in a later analysis, and an independent cohort replicated the association. The study labeled under 200 TCR beta chains cytomegalovirus-associated.

Researchers ran the PCR with 60 Vbeta and 13 Jbeta primers. Per the original methods: In a later analysis, of approximately 81 million unique beta chains, around 9.9 million appeared in at least two donors. Profiled with immunoSEQ multiplex PCR; TCRdb holds only in-frame clones, not every one. V and J calls and clone size come straight from that table; D and trimming were deduced from the DNA. Of under 200,000 clones in the sample, around 81% were seen once. Germline V gene data show CDR1 as MNHNS and CDR2 as SASEGT. The V segment lost 2 bases and the J segment 6 bases; nucleotides outside the gene matches: 12. The CDR3 is 17 amino acids. On this clone itself: The antigen remains unidentified.

This receptor was obtained from a woman between 18 and 29 years old in good health and CMV-seropositive. What was sequenced was PBMCs. The rearrangement joins TRBV6-1 to TRBJ2-3; 9 bases align to TRBD2. CDR3: CASSEMRRGGSRDTQYF. The CDR3 coding sequence is TGTGCCAGCAGTGAAATGAGGCGGGGGGGCTCTCGGGATACGCAGTATTTT.